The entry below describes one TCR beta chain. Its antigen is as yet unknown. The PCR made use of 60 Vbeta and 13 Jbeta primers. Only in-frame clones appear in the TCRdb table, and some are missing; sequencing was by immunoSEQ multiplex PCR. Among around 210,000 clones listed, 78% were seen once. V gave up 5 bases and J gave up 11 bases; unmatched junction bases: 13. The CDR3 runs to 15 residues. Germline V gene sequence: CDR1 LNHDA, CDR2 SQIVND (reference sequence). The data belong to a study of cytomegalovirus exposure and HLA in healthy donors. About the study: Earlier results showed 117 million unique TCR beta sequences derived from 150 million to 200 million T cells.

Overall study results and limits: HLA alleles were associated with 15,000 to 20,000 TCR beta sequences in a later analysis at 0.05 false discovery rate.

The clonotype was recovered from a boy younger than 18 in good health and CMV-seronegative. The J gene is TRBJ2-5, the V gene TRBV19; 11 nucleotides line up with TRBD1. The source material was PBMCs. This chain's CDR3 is CASSEGGQGGRKQYF. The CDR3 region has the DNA TGTGCCAGTAGTGAAGGGGGACAGGGGGGTCGGAAGCAGTACTTC.